This TCR beta chain was captured by sequencing in a study of CD8+ T cells in alopecia areata. Overall study findings and caveats: Having one nonresponder leaves uncertain how baseline CD8+ expansion relates to response.

The CDR3 is 16 residues long. Germline trimming cut 5 bases from V and 4 bases from J; bases unmatched to any gene: 9. The V gene's germline CDR1 is LNHDA and CDR2 SQIVND (reference sequence). Details on this clone: The antigen is not known.

Sequencing templates came from extracted RNA that was reverse transcribed into cDNA. Measured with immunoSEQ multiplex PCR; TCRdb has only the in-frame clones, and not every one. The sample contains fewer than 250,000 clones, more than 30% of which appear only once. Treatment defined: oral pan-JAK inhibitor, 5-10 mg twice daily. PBMCs served as the source from which CD4+ and CD8+ T cells were sorted. The clonotype was recovered from a human donor with alopecia areata. The sequences come from CD4+ T cells sorted from blood, collected at week 34, from a patient treated with tofacitinib. The chain uses TRBV19 and TRBJ2-1, with 9 bases matching TRBD2. The CDR3 bases are TGTGCCAGTAGTTCTTGGAGCGGGGGGTCGTACAATGAGCAGTTCTTC. Its translation: CASSSWSGGSYNEQFF.